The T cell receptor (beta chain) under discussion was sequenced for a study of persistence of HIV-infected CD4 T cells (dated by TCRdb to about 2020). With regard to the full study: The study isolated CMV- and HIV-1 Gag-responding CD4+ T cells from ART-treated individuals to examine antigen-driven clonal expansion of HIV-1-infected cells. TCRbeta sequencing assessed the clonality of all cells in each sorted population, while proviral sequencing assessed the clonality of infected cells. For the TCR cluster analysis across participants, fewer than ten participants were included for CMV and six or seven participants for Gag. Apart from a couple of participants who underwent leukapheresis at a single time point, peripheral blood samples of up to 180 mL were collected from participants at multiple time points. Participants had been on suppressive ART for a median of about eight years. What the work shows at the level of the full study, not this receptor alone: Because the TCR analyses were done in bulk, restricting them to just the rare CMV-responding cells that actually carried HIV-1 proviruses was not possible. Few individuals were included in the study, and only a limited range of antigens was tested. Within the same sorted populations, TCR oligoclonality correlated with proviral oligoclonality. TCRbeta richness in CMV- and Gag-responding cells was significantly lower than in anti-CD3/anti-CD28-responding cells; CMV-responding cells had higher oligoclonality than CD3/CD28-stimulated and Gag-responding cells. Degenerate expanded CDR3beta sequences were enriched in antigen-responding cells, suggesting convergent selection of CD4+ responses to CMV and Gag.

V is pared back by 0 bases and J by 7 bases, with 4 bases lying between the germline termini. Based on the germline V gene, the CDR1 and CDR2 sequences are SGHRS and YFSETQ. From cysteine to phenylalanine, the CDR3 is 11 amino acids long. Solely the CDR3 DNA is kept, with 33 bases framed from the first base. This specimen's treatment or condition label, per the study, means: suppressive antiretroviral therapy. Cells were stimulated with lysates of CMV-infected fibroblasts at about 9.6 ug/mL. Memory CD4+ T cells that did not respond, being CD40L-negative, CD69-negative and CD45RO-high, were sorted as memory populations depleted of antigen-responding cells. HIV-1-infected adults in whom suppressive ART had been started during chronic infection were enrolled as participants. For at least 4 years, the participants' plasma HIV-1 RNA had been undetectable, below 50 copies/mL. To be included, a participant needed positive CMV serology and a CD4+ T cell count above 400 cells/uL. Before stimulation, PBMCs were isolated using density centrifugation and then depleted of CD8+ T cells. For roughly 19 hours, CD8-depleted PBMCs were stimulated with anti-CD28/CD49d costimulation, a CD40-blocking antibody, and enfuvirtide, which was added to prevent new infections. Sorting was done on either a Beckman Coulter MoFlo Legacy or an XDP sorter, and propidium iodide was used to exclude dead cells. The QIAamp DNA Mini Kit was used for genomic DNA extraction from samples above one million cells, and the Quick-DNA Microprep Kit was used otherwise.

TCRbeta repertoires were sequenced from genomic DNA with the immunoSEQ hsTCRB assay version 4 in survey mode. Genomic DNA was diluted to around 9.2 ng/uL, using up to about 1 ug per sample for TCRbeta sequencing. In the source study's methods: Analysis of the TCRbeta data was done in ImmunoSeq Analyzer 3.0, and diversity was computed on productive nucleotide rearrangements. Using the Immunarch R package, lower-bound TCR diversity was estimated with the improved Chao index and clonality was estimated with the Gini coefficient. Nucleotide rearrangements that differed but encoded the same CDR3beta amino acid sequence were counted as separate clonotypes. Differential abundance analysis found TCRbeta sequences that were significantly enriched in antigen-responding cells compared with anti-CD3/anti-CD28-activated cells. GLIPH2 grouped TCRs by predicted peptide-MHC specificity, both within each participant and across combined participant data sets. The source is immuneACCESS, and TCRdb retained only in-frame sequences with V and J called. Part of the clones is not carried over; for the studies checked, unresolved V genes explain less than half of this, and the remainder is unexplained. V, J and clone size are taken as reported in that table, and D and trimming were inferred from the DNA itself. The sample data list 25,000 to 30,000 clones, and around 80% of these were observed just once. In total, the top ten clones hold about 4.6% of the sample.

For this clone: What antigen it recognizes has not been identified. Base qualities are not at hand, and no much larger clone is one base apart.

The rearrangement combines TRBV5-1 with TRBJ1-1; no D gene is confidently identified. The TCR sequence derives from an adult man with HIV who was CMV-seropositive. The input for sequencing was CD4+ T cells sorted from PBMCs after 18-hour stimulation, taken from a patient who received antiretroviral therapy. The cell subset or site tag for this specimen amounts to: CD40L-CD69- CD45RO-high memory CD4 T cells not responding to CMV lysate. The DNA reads TGCGCCAGCAGCTTGGTCAGTGAAGCTTTCTTT. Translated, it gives CASSLVSEAFF.